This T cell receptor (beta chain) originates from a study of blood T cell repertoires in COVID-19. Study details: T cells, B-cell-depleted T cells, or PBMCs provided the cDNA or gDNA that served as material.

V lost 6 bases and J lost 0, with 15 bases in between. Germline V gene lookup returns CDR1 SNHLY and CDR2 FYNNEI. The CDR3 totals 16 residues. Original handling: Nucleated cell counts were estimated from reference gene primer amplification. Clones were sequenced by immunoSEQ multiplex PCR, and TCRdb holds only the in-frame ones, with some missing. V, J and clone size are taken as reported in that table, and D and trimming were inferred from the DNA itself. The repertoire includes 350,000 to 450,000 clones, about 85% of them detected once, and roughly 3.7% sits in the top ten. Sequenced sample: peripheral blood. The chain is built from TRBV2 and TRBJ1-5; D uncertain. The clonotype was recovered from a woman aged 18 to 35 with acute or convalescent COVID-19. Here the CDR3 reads CASSPEVVYSNQPQHF. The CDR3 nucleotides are TGTGCCAGCAGCCCGGAGGTGGTCTATAGCAATCAGCCCCAGCATTTT.